The 12 T cell receptor beta chains reported below all come from one sample, sequenced in a study of T-cell reconstitution after alpha-beta-depleted transplantation in children. Unique molecular identifiers were used to barcode this TCRbeta library. TCRdb reprocessed the PCR reads with MiXCR, giving one entry per CDR3 protein. The table has about 470,000 distinct CDR3 sequences, 43% seen once; the top ten hold approximately 25%. The sample consisted of PBMCs, taken before TCRalphabeta/CD19-depleted stem cell transplant. Source of these receptors: a girl aged 2 to 10 with aplastic anemia, due to receive a stem cell transplant.

V and J are TRBV5-1 and TRBJ1-2, with D hard to call. The CDR3 has 14 residues. Trimming pared 4 bases from V and 0 bases from J, leaving 10 bases between. CDR1 SGHRS and CDR2 YFSETQ come from the germline V gene. In DNA form, the CDR3 reads TGCGCCAGCAGCCTGACAACTTCTAACTATGGCTACACCTTC. This gives the protein CASSLTTSNYGYTF.

The chain has TRBV7-6 and TRBJ2-7; possibly TRBD1 for D (5 bases). Trimming removed 4 bases at V and 5 bases at J, with 15 bases between. CDR3 length: 14 amino acids. Germline assignment: CDR1 SGHVS and CDR2 FNYEAQ. CDR3 residues: CASSSDLVGDEQYF. The CDR3 DNA reads as TGTGCCAGCAGCTCAGACCTTGTAGGGGACGAGCAGTACTTC.

V is TRBV20-1 and J is TRBJ2-3; 9 nucleotides agree with TRBD1. J was trimmed by 2 bases and V by 5 bases; bases with no gene match: 2. Germline V gene data show CDR1 as DFQATT and CDR2 as SNEGSKA (reference sequence). This CDR3 spans 13 amino acids. For the CDR3, the DNA is TGCAGTGCTCGGACAGGGGACACAGATACGCAGTATTTT. It translates to CSARTGDTDTQYF.

This clonotype was seen a few times. The rearrangement joins TRBV25-1 to TRBJ1-3; D unclear. Trimming left V 8 bases short and J 4 bases short, with 12 bases between. From germline, CDR1 is MGHDK and CDR2 SYGVNS. The CDR3 is 13 residues long. The CDR3, as DNA: TGTGCCAGCGCGGTGGCGGGCGGAAACACCATATATTTT. Translating it yields CASAVAGGNTIYF.

The rearrangement uses TRBV27 and TRBJ2-7; D may be TRBD1 or TRBD2 (5 bases each). Germline V gene data show CDR1 as MNHEY and CDR2 as SMNVEV (reference sequence). Trimming stripped 8 bases from V and 8 bases from J, with 25 bases between. The CDR3 is 15 residues long. The CDR3 here is CASSPGGRAPRKQYF. The CDR3 DNA is TGTGCCAGCTCCCCCGGAGGCAGGGCGCCTAGGAAGCAGTACTTC.

This chain uses TRBV20-1 with TRBJ2-5, with D hard to call. Germline CDR1 reads DFQATT; CDR2 reads SNEGSKA (reference sequence). The CDR3 consists of 15 residues. Deletions cut 0 bases from V and 2 bases from J, with 13 bases between. The CDR3 bases are TGCAGTGCTAGAGACCTCAGACGGTTACAAGAGACCCAGTACTTC. Encoded protein: CSARDLRRLQETQYF.

The table lists this clonotype with many counts. The rearrangement uses TRBV28 and TRBJ2-6; TRBD1 or TRBD2 may be the D gene (5 bases each). This CDR3 region has 18 residues. The V gene's germline CDR1 is MDHEN and CDR2 SYDVKM. V lost 10 bases and J 0 bases, leaving 22 bases between the germline ends. The CDR3 loop is CANPGRRRNPSGANVLTF. The CDR3 region has the DNA TGTGCCAACCCGGGACGGAGGAGGAATCCCTCTGGGGCCAACGTCCTGACTTTC.

This clonotype was observed a handful of times. The chain couples TRBV6-1 to TRBJ2-6, with D possibly being TRBD1 (6 bases). The CDR3 consists of 15 residues. Deletions cut 6 bases from V and 4 bases from J, with 13 bases between. Germline V gives CDR1 MNHNS, CDR2 SASEGT. The CDR3 region has the DNA TGTGCCAGCAGCCCCACAGGGTACGGGGCCAACGTCCTGACTTTC. The encoded protein is CASSPTGYGANVLTF.

On this clonotype: A much larger clone differs by one base, so this may be a read error. The chain combines TRBV7-2 with TRBJ2-1; TRBD2 might be the D (5 bases). The CDR3 covers 12 residues. V lost 5 bases and J 11 bases, leaving 13 bases between the germline ends. Germline loops: CDR1 SGHTA, CDR2 FQGNSA. The CDR3 sequence is CASSRTLNKQFF. In nucleotides, the CDR3 is TGTGCCAGCAGCAGGACTCTTAATAAGCAGTTCTTC.

The chain employs TRBV12-3 or TRBV12-4 and TRBJ1-2; TRBD1 aligns across 11 bases. This CDR3 contains 14 residues. With V trimmed by 5 bases and J by 8 bases, 7 bases remained unmatched. CDR3 residues: CASSTWTGGEGYTF. The CDR3 coding sequence is TGTGCCAGCAGTACCTGGACAGGGGGCGAAGGCTACACCTTC.

The chain uses TRBV10-3 and TRBJ2-7; D gene uncertain. V gave up 0 bases and J gave up 10 bases, with 13 bases separating them. The CDR3 sequence is 13 residues long. The germline V gene has CDR1 ENHRY and CDR2 SYGVKD. The CDR3 is CAISESTSLIQYF. The CDR3 DNA reads TGTGCCATCAGTGAGTCGACAAGCCTGATCCAGTACTTC.

This clonotype was counted once. A clone one base away is much larger, so this may be a read error. The V call is TRBV28, the J call TRBJ2-3; a weak D match, TRBD1 (5 bases). Germline-derived CDR1 and CDR2 are MDHEN and SYDVKM. Trimming left V 5 bases short and J 6 bases short, with 12 bases between. CDR3 length: 13 amino acids. CDR3 protein: CASSANPGDTQYF. For the CDR3, the DNA is TGTGCCAGCAGTGCGAACCCAGGGGATACGCAGTATTTT.